The TCR beta chain under discussion was sequenced for a study of T cell changes during pregnancy in multiple sclerosis. Using immunoSEQ multiplex PCR, the repertoire was profiled, and TCRdb retains in-frame clones only, with some absent. The sample lists approximately 53,000 clones, around 90% occurring once. Deletions cut 4 bases from V and 1 base from J, with 11 bases between. Germline CDR1 SGHRS, CDR2 YFSETQ. This CDR3 spans 14 amino acids. The TCR was taken from a female donor with multiple sclerosis, enrolled in a pregnancy study. The rearrangement links TRBV5-1 to TRBJ1-1; D unresolved. The source material was CD4+ T cells from peripheral blood mononuclear cells, sampled in the second trimester of pregnancy. The CDR3 DNA is TGCGCCAGCAGCGGAGGACTTGGGAACACTGAAGCTTTCTTT. Translated: CASSGGLGNTEAFF.